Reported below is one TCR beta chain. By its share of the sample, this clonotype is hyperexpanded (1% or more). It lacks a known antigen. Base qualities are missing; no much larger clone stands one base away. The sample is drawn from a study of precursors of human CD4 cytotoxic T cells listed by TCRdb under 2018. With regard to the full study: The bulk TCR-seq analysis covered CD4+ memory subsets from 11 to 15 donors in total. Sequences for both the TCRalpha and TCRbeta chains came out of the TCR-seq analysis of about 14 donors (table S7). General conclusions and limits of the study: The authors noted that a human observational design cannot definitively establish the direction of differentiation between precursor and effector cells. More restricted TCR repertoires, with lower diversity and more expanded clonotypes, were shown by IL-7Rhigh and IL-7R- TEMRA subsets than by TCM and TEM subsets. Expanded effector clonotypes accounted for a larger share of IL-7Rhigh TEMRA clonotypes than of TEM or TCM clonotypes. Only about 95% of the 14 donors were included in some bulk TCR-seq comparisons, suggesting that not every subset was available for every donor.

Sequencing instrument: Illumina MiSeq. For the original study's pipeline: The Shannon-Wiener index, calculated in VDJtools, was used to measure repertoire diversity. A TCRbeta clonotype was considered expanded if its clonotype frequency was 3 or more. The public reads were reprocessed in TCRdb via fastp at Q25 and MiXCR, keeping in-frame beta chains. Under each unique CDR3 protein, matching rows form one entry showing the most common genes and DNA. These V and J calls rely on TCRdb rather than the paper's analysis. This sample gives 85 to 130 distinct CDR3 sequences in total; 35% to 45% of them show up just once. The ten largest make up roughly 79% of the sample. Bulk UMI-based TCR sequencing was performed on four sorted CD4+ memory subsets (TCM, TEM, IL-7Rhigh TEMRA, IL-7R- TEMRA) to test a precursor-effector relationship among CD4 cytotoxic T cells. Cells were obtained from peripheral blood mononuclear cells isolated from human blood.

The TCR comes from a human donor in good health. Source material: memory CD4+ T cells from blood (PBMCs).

The CDR3 reads CSATWGSDTQYF. In nucleotides, the sequence is TGCAGTGCTACCTGGGGCTCAGATACGCAGTATTTT. The chain is made from TRBV20-1 and TRBJ2-3, with TRBD1 tentatively as D gene (5 bases match). The CDR3 holds 12 amino acids from the cysteine to the phenylalanine. Left in the record is the CDR3 DNA by itself, 36 bases read in frame from the first base. The germline V gene (reference sequence) specifies DFQATT as CDR1 and SNEGSKA as CDR2. Trimming costs V 4 bases and J 4 bases, and their ends lie 9 bases apart.